Sequencing of this TCR beta chain was carried out in a study of T-cell memory formation after mild COVID-19. Across the study: Among the donors, TCR clusters were largely specific to each donor. Study results and caveats: The finding that pre-infection memory included some responding clones suggested that cross-reactive memory joined. There was no confirmation that second-wave clones peaking on day 37 were SARS-CoV-2 specific. The study found balanced CD4/CD8 in clones contracting day 15 to 85 and a CD4+ lean in later expanders.

In this sample, this clonotype turned up a few times. Its target is unknown. TCRdb re-derived calls from the 5' RACE reads in MiXCR, one entry per CDR3 protein. This table has around 200,000 distinct CDR3 sequences, about 22% appearing once. The length of the CDR3 is 14 residues. V gave up 1 base and J gave up 3 bases, with 7 bases separating them. The germline gives CDR1 SEHNR, CDR2 FQNEAQ (reference sequence). The V and J genes are TRBV7-9 and TRBJ2-1; D is unclear. This clonotype was sampled from an adult woman who had mild COVID-19 (a few samples of this study predate the infection). Cell type and time point are not known. What was sequenced was PBMCs or a T cell subset sorted from them (not recorded which). Written as DNA, the CDR3 is TGTGCCAGCAGCTTAGTGGCACTCTACAATGAGCAGTTCTTC. This sequence encodes CASSLVALYNEQFF.